This T cell receptor beta chain was sequenced during a study of cytomegalovirus exposure and HLA in healthy donors. The sample holds a few counts of this clone. What it binds is unknown. It was with 60 Vbeta and 13 Jbeta primers that the PCR ran. Assay used: immunoSEQ multiplex PCR; TCRdb lists only in-frame clones, some missing. Of roughly 110,000 clones listed, 77% are singletons. V dropped 3 bases and J dropped 5 bases, with 11 bases sitting between them. The CDR3 is made up of 14 amino acids. The germline V gene encodes CDR1 SGDLS and CDR2 YYNGEE. Whole-study findings and limits: The authors later found TCR association rates varying by HLA locus, with DRB1 most and HLA-C fewest.

Sequenced: PBMCs. The V gene is TRBV9, the J gene TRBJ2-2, with TRBD1 as a possible D gene (5 bases). The TCR comes from a male donor in good health and CMV-seronegative. The CDR3 loop reads CASSEGRRTGELFF. CDR3 nucleotides: TGTGCCAGCAGCGAGGGGCGGCGAACCGGGGAGCTGTTTTTT.